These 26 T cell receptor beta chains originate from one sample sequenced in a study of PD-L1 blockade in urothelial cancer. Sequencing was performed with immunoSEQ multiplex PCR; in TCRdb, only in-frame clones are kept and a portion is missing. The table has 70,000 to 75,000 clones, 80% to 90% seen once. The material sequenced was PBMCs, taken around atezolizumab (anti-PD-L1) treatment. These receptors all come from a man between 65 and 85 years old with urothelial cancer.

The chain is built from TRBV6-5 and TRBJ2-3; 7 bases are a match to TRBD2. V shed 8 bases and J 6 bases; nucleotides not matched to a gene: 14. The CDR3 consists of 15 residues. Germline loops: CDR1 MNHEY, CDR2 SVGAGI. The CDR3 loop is CASSPRGPGRDTQYF. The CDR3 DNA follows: TGTGCCAGCTCTCCCCGCGGCCCCGGGAGGGATACGCAGTATTTT.

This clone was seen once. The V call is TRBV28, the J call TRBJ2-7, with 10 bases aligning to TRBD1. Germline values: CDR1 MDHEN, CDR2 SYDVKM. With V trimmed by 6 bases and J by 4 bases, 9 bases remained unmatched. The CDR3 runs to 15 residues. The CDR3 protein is CASRPGRDRGYEQYF. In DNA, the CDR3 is TGTGCCAGCAGGCCCGGCCGGGACAGGGGATACGAGCAGTACTTC.

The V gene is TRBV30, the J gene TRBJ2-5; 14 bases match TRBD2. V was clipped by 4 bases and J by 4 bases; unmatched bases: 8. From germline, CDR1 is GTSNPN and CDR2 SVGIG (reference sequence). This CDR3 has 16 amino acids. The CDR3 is CAWKSGLAGVIETQYF. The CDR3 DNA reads TGTGCCTGGAAATCGGGACTAGCGGGAGTTATAGAGACCCAGTACTTC.

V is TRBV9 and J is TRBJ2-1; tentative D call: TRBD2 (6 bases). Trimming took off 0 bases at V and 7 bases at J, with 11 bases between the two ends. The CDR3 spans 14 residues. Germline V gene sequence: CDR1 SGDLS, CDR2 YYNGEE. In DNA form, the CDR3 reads TGTGCCAGCAGCGTAGGGGGCCGGGAGAATGAGCAGTTCTTC. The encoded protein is CASSVGGRENEQFF.

The DNA for the CDR3 is TGCAGCGGGGACAGGGAAAGCACAGATACGCAGTATTTT. This gives the protein CSGDRESTDTQYF. This sequence joins TRBV29-1 and TRBJ2-3, with 9 bases aligning to TRBD1. Germline trimming cut 7 bases from V and 0 bases from J; bases unmatched to any gene: 2. The CDR3 totals 13 residues. Germline CDR1 reads SQVTM; CDR2 reads ANQGSEA.

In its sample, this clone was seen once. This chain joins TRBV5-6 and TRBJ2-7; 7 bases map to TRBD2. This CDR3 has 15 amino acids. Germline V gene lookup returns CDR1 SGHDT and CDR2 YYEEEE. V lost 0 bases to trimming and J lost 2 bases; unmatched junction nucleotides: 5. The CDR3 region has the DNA TGTGCCAGCAGCTTGGTGGCTAGCGGTGCCTACGAGCAGTACTTC. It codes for CASSLVASGAYEQYF. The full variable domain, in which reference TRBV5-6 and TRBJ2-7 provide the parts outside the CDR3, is DAGVTQSPTHLIKTRGQQVTLRCSPKSGHDTVSWYQQALGQGPQFIFQYYEEEERQRGNFPDRFSGHQFPNYSSELNVNALLLGDSALYLCASSLVASGAYEQYFGPGTRLTVT.

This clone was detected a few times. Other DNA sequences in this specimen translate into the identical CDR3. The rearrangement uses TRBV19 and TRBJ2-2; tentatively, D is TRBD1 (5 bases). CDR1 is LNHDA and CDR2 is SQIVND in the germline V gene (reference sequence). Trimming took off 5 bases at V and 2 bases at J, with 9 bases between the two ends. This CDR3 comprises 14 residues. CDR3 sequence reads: CASSVQGNTGELFF. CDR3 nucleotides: TGTGCCAGTAGTGTGCAGGGTAACACCGGGGAGCTGTTTTTT.

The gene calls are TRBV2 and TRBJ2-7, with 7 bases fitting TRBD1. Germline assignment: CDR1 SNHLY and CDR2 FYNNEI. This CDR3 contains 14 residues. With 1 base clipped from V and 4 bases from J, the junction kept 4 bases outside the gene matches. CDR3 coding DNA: TGTGCCAGCAGTGAAGGGGGGACAGAATACGAGCAGTACTTC. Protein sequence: CASSEGGTEYEQYF.

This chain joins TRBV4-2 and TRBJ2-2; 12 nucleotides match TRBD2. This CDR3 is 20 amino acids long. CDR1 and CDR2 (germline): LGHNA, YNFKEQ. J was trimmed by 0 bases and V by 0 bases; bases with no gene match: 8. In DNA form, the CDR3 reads TGTGCCAGCAGCCAAGATTACGGGGGACTAGCGGGTTCGAACACCGGGGAGCTGTTTTTT. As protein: CASSQDYGGLAGSNTGELFF.

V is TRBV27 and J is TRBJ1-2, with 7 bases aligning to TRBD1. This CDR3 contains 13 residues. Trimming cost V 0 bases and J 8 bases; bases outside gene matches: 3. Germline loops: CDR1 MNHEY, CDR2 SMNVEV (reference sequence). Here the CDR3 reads CASSLSRGGGYTF. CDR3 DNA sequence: TGTGCCAGCAGTTTATCGCGAGGGGGCGGCTACACCTTC.

The chain's CDR3 is CASRRVGETQYF. CDR3 bases: TGCGCCAGCAGGCGGGTTGGAGAGACCCAGTACTTC. V gene TRBV5-1 combines with J gene TRBJ2-5; tentative D call: TRBD2 (5 bases). The CDR3 extends over 12 amino acids. CDR1 is SGHRS and CDR2 is YFSETQ in the germline V gene. V gave up 5 bases and J gave up 4 bases, with 9 bases separating them.

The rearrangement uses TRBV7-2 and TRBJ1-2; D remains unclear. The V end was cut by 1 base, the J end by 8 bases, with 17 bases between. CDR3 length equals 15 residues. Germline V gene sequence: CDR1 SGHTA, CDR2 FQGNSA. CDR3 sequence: CASSLVGRPREGYTF. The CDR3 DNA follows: TGTGCCAGCAGCTTAGTGGGCAGACCAAGAGAAGGCTACACCTTC. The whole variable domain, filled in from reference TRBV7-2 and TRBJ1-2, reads GAGVSQSPSNKVTEKGKDVELRCDPISGHTALYWYRQSLGQGLEFLIYFQGNSAPDKSGLPSDRFSAERTGGSVSTLTIQRTQQEDSAVYLCASSLVGRPREGYTFGSGTRLTVV.

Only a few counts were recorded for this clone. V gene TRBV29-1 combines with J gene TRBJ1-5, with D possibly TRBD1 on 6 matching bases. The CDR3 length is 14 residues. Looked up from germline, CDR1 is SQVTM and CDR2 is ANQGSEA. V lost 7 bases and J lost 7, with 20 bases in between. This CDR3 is CSASGQRTGQPQHF. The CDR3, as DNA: TGCAGCGCGTCCGGACAGAGAACAGGACAGCCCCAGCATTTT.

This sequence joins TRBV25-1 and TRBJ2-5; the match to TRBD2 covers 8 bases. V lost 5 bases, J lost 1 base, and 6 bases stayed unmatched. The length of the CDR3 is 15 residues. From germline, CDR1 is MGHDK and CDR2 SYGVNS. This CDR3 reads CASSPRTSFQETQYF. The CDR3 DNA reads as TGTGCCAGCAGTCCACGGACTAGCTTCCAAGAGACCCAGTACTTC.

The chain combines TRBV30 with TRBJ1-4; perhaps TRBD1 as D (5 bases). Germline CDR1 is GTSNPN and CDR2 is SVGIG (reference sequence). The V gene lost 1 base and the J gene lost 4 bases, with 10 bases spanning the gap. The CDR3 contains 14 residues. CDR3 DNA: TGTGCCTGGAGTGAGGGGATCGGTAATGAAAAACTGTTTTTT. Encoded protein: CAWSEGIGNEKLFF. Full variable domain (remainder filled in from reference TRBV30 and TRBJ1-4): SQTIHQWPATLVQPVGSPLSLECTVEGTSNPNLYWYRQAAGRGLQLLFYSVGIGQISSEVPQNLSASRPQDRQFILSSKKLLLSDSGFYLCAWSEGIGNEKLFFGSGTQLSVL.

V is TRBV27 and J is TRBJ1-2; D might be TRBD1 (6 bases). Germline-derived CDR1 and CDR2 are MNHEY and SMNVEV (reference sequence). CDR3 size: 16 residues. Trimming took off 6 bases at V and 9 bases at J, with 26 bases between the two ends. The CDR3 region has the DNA TGTGCCAGCAGCATTGGGATTGGGGGCCCTTATACTAGCTACACCTTC. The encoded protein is CASSIGIGGPYTSYTF.

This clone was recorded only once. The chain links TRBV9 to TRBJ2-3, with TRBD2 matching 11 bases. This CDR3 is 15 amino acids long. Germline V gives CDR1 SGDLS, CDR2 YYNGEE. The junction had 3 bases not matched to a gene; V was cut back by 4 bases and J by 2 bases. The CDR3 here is CASSPTSGTTDTQYF. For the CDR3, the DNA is TGTGCCAGCAGCCCGACTAGCGGGACCACAGATACGCAGTATTTT.

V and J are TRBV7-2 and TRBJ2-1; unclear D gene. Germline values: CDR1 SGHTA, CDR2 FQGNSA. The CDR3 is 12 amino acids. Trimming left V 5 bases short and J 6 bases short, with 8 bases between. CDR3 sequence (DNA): TGTGCCAGCAGCGCCCCCAGCAATGAGCAGTTCTTC. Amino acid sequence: CASSAPSNEQFF.

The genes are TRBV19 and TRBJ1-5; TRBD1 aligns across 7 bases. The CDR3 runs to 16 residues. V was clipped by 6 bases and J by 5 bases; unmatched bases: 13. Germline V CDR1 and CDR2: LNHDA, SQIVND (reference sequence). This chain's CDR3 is CASSRTGTADYQPQHF. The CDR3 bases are TGTGCCAGTAGCCGAACCGGGACAGCAGATTATCAGCCCCAGCATTTT.

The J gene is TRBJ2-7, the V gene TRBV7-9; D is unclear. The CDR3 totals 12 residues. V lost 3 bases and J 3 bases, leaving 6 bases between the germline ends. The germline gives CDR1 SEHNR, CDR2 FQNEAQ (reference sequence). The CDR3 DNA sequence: TGTGCCAGCAGCTTTGGCAGCTACGAGCAGTACTTC. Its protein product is CASSFGSYEQYF. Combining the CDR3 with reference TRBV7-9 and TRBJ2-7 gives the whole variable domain DTGVSQNPRHKITKRGQNVTFRCDPISEHNRLYWYRQTLGQGPEFLTYFQNEAQLEKSRLLSDRFSAERPKGSFSTLEIQRTEQGDSAMYLCASSFGSYEQYFGPGTRLTVT.

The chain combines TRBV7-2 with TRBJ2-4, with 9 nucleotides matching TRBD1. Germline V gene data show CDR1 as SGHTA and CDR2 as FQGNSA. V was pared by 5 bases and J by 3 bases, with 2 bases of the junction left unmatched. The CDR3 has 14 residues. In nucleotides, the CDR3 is TGTGCCAGCAGCATGACAGGGGGCAAAAACATTCAGTACTTC. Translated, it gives CASSMTGGKNIQYF. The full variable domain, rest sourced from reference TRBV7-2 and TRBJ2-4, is GAGVSQSPSNKVTEKGKDVELRCDPISGHTALYWYRQSLGQGLEFLIYFQGNSAPDKSGLPSDRFSAERTGGSVSTLTIQRTQQEDSAVYLCASSMTGGKNIQYFGAGTRLSVL.

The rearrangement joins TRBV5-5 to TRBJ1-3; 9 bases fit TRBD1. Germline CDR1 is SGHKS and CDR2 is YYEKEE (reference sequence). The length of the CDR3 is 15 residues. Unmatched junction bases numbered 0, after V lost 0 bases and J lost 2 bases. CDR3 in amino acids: CASSLGDRAGNTIYF. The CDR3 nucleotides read TGTGCCAGCAGCTTGGGGGACAGGGCTGGAAACACCATATATTTT.

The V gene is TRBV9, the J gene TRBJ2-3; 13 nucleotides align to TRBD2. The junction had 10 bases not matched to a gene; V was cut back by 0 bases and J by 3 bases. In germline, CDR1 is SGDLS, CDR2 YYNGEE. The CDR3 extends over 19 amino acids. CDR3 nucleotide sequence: TGTGCCAGCAGCGTAGACCCCGGACTAGCGGGAGCCGGTACAGATACGCAGTATTTT. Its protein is CASSVDPGLAGAGTDTQYF.

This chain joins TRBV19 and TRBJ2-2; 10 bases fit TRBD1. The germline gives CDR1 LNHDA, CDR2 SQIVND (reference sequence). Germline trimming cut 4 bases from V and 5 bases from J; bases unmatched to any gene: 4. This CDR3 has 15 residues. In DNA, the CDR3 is TGTGCCAGTAGTACCCGGACAGGGGGAACCGGGGAGCTGTTTTTT. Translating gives CASSTRTGGTGELFF.

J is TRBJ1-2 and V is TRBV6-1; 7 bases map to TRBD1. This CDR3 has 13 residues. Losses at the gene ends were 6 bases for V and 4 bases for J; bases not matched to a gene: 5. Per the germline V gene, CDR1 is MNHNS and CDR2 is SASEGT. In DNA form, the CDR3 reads TGTGCCAGCAGGGACGGGACAGCCTATGGCTACACCTTC. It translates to CASRDGTAYGYTF.

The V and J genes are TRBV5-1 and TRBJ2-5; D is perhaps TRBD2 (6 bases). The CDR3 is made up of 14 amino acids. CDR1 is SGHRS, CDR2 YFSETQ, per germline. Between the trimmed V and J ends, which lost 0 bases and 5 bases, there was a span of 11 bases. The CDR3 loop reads CASSLDPGTETQYF. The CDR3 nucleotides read TGCGCCAGCAGCTTGGATCCAGGGACTGAGACCCAGTACTTC. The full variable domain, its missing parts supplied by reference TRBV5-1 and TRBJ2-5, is KAGVTQTPRYLIKTRGQQVTLSCSPISGHRSVSWYQQTPGQGLQFLFEYFSETQRNKGNFPGRFSGRQFSNSRSEMNVSTLELGDSALYLCASSLDPGTETQYFGPGTRLLVL.